This T cell receptor beta chain was sequenced for a study of shared clonotypes between healthy human individuals. Turning to the study itself: Three men and two women, aged 18 to 49, were donors. Three plates were used per donor for CD4 naive, three for CD4 memory, two for CD8 naive and one for CD8 memory. Points from the study as a whole: Estimated richness was generally greater in naive than memory subsets.

J was trimmed by 0 bases and V by 7 bases; bases with no gene match: 7. CDR1 is SGHRS, CDR2 YFSETQ, per germline. The CDR3 runs to 17 residues. This clone was picked up one time. The target antigen is unknown. For sorted subsets, 150 to 200 ng DNA per replicate equaled approximately 32,000 T cell genomes. Clones were sequenced by immunoSEQ multiplex PCR, and TCRdb holds only the in-frame ones, with some missing. Of around 2.5 million clones in the sample, 80% to 95% were seen once. The genes are TRBV5-1 and TRBJ2-2; 12 bases agree with TRBD2. The sample consisted of naive CD4+ T cells from PBMCs. Specified subset: CD45RA+ positively selected. The sequence was collected from a man younger than 30 in good health. Some clones in this sample may be carry-over from other donors' samples. The CDR3 sequence: CASLRTSGTTNTGELFF. The CDR3 DNA reads TGCGCCAGCCTTAGGACTAGCGGGACCACGAACACCGGGGAGCTGTTTTTT.